This paragraph covers one T cell receptor beta chain sequence. Its antigen is still unknown. The sample holds no much larger clone one base away, and base qualities are not on file. Library preparation employed the immunoSEQ multiplex PCR assay. For the multiplex PCR, a mixture combining 60 forward primers for TCR Vbeta segments and 13 reverse primers for TCR Jbeta segments was used. The CDR3 region of rearranged TCR beta genes was amplified from genomic DNA by a multiplex PCR assay. The amplified TCR beta libraries were sequenced on the Illumina HiSeq System as 87-base-pair reads. In the original analysis: A later analysis tallied approximately 87 million unique TCR beta chains across the 600 to 700 repertoires, and about 10 million of those chains were shared by two or more donors. Raw reads were error-corrected and collapsed into unique sequences by a nearest-neighbor algorithm in which closely related sequences were merged to remove PCR and sequencing errors. Alignment of CDR3 sequences to IMGT reference sequences was used to assign V, D and J gene segments. For a sequence to be retained, a match of at least six nucleotides was required to both a V gene segment and a J gene segment. A rearrangement was called productive if the CDR3 had no stop codons and remained in frame with V and J, and every other rearrangement was called non-productive. Following IMGT convention, CDR3 was defined as the stretch from the second conserved V-encoded cysteine to the conserved J-encoded phenylalanine. In an earlier analysis of more than 550 of the donors, sequences lacking an unambiguous match to a single V gene segment were excluded. In an earlier analysis of 587 of the donors, a V segment was called functional when productive rearrangements were above 56.7%, and segregating when the standard deviation between donors exceeded 5%. A statistical classification framework was developed to diagnose cytomegalovirus status using the catalog of TCR beta chain sequences. A later analysis assigned V and J genes by comparing TCR nucleotide sequences with IMGT/GENE-DB human TR gene sequences. Using the TCRdist pipeline, a later analysis assigned CDR3 sequences along with most-parsimonious VDJ recombination scenarios. In a later analysis, every TCR beta chain was defined by the combination of its CDR3 amino acid sequence and its V-gene family, and reads without a unique V-gene family were dropped. In a later analysis, 500 to 700 highly shared, low-generation-probability nucleotide sequences were removed to address suspected cross-contamination and a sequencing artifact. In a later analysis, a clonal expansion index for each public chain was calculated from normalized within-repertoire ranks of inferred template counts. A later analysis computed generation probabilities with a VDJ recombination model fitted to out-of-frame rearrangements, and checked the results against IGoR. A later analysis scored TCR-TCR, TCR-HLA and TCR-CMV co-occurrence with hypergeometric tests, applying a repertoire-size bias correction to TCR pairs. To estimate false discovery rates, a later analysis permuted the HLA or CMV assignments 20 times. In a later analysis, co-occurring TCRs were grouped with DBSCAN, and TCRdist sequence similarity was added when clustering was performed within HLA-allele-positive subsets. Repertoires with fewer than 30,000 or more than 120,000 public chains were left out of co-occurrence clustering, as were about five repertoires with anomalous nucleotide sharing. TCRdb stores this immuneACCESS table with in-frame sequences only. Part of the clones is absent; in the studies checked, under half of the shortfall reflects unresolved V genes, and no reason is known for the rest. Clone size and the V and J calls come from that table; the DNA yielded D and trimming. The sample records fewer than 250,000 clones, over 80% of which are singletons. The ten largest clones represent around 9.6% of the sample.

The CDR3 runs 12 amino acids, cysteine and phenylalanine included. CDR3 DNA is the only sequence kept; it has 36 bases, read in frame from the first base. Between the V and J ends, shortened by 3 bases and 9 bases respectively, the junction contains 9 bases. CDR1 and CDR2, per the germline V gene, are KGHSH and LQKENI. The cohort comprised fewer than 750 healthy bone marrow donors. Cohort members were all nominally healthy when sampled, although unrecorded immune exposures were likely present. The donor was CMV seropositive and belonged to the group of a few hundred seropositive cohort members. Each donor provided a peripheral blood sample, and peripheral blood mononuclear cells were used for TCR beta sequencing. Genomic DNA extraction from the blood cell samples was performed with the Qiagen DNeasy Blood Extraction Kit. The data belong to a study of cytomegalovirus exposure and HLA in healthy donors (TCRdb year 2017). Study-level background: An earlier analysis of roughly 500 of the donors reported around 280 Gb of sequence data and roughly 120 million unique TCR beta sequences obtained from about 200 million T cells. An early release covering about 600 HLA-typed donors comprised approximately 290 gigabases of sequencing data and around 80 million unique TCR sequences. Of the approximately 400 genotyped donors, 65% to 90% were placed in the genetic ancestry cluster associated with self-reported Caucasian donors. The study aimed to test whether signatures of past pathogen exposure could be identified by cataloging public T cell receptors. The T cell repertoires of 670 or so subjects were profiled by immunosequencing and related to cytomegalovirus serostatus. Along with the approximately 700-subject first cohort, a separate validation cohort of 120 different subjects was used. To predict cytomegalovirus infection status, the study brought together high-throughput TCR immunosequencing, statistical association of individual TCRs with disease status, and machine learning. To study patterns of TCR occurrence, a later analysis re-analyzed previously published TCR beta repertoires from 666 donors and added high-resolution HLA genotyping. Rather than using new phenotypic data, the later analysis identified candidate immune exposures from TCR beta sequences and from how often those sequences occurred across donors. To decide whether each TCR beta V gene segment behaved as functional or pseudogenic, an earlier analysis of 587 of the donors relied on high-throughput TCR beta sequencing. Donor age, sex, ethnicity and CMV serostatus were collected together with the repertoire data. A later genetic analysis took genome-wide SNP genotypes for about 60% of the roughly 670 donors and used that subset as a discovery cohort. Every discovery cohort repertoire had been produced on one sequencing platform. HLA typing covered class I and class II loci at four-digit resolution. Typing coverage differed by locus: A, B, C, DRB1 and DQB1 were typed in about 629-640 donors, DQA1 in approximately 520, DPA1 in around 600, and DPB1 in 400 to 480. Four or five DR-DQ haplotypes were treated as single units for association and clustering because of strong linkage in the cohort. Among around 400 genotyped donors of the cohort, an average of roughly 240,000 unique TCR beta nucleotide sequences were sequenced per donor, roughly 18% of them non-productive. What the work shows at the level of the full study, not this receptor alone: Correlated functional status among segregating V segments might reflect linkage disequilibrium, but an unknown experimental factor could not be ruled out. According to a later analysis, most CMV-associated TCR beta chains appeared to be HLA-restricted, and the HLA associations seemed to be driven largely by CMV exposure. According to a later analysis, TCR association rates differed among HLA loci, with DRB1 alleles showing the most associated TCRs and HLA-C alleles showing the fewest. A further reported finding was that TCR beta sequences accurately predicted the HLA-A and HLA-B alleles for most subjects in the first cohort. Some IMGT-functional V segments, including TRBV6-2 and TRBV6-3, could not be distinguished by the 87-base-pair reads and were therefore excluded. The sequencing pipeline was judged likely to have produced a cluster of highly shared sequence variants as a technical artifact. Assigning TCR associations to individual alleles was difficult when HLA alleles, especially DR and DQ, strongly co-occurred. An association between a missense DCLRE1C variant and V-gene and J-gene trimming of TCR beta chains was found in a later genetic analysis and replicated in an independent cohort. Most TCR sequences were seen in very few donors, while some public TCRs were found in many individuals. CMV serostatus was the only immune exposure information available for the cohort. Sequencing depth was assumed to be roughly uniform across donors in the presence/absence analyses, though that assumption may not hold. A few of the identified cytomegalovirus-associated TCR beta chains were confirmed in vitro to be specific for cytomegalovirus antigens. Because HLA typing was unavailable for some donors at each locus, only the typed subset was used in association tests. Because counts were too low, roughly 16 rarely observed V segments, including chromosome 9 orphons, were excluded from the earlier analysis of some 540 of the donors. A total of 164 TCR beta chains were listed by the study as associated with cytomegalovirus. In both the original and validation cohorts, the classifier was reported to diagnose cytomegalovirus status with high specificity and sensitivity. According to a later analysis, parvovirus B19, influenza, CMV and Epstein-Barr virus appeared linked to several top co-occurrence clusters. It was suggested by the authors that the approach could potentially be generalized to other disease states and immunological phenotypes. Compared with equally common non-associated chains, HLA-associated TCR beta chains in a later analysis were more clonally expanded and had lower generation probabilities. According to a later genetic analysis, donors in an Asian-associated ancestry cluster had fewer N-insertions in productive TCRs than the approximately 690-donor mean. A later analysis associated 17,000 or so TCR beta sequences with specific HLA alleles at a false discovery rate of 0.05. Only TCR beta chains were sequenced in this cohort, and the absence of alpha or paired-chain data limited detectable features. In an earlier analysis of about 540 of the donors, most TCR beta V segments were observed in productive rearrangements about 87% or about 30% of the time, broadly matching IMGT annotations.

The TCR originated in a woman aged 45 to 65 in good health and CMV-seropositive. Recombination joined TRBV18 with TRBJ2-1, with the D gene not clear enough to name. Source material: PBMCs. The DNA reads as follows: TGTGCCAGCTCACCGGCAGGATCTGAGCAGTTCTTC. This codes for CASSPAGSEQFF. Here the CDR3 is joined to the reference TRBV18 and TRBJ2-1 genes, and the full variable domain is: NAGVMQNPRHLVRRRGQEARLRCSPMKGHSHVYWYRQLPEEGLKFMVYLQKENIIDESGMPKERFSAEFPKEGPSILRIQQVVRGDSAAYFCASSPAGSEQFFGPGTRLTVL.